Included here is one T cell receptor (beta chain) sequence, with context. This sample was taken from a study of blood T cell repertoires in COVID-19. Study overall: From the United States, Italy and Spain came samples of acute and convalescent COVID-19.

V shed 2 bases and J 1 base; nucleotides not matched to a gene: 3. The length of the CDR3 is 14 residues. Germline V gives CDR1 GTSNPN, CDR2 SVGIG (reference sequence). Per the authors' pipeline: Amplification with reference gene primers provided the estimates of nucleated cell counts. The data were produced by immunoSEQ multiplex PCR, yet TCRdb's version contains in-frame clones alone and is incomplete. V and J calls and clone size are copied from that table; D and trimming were computed from the DNA. This table holds under 300,000 clones, about nine tenths found once. The rearrangement uses TRBV30 and TRBJ2-5; TRBD1 matches at 8 bases. This sequence was found in a man aged 55 to 70 with acute or convalescent COVID-19. The sequenced sample was peripheral blood. This CDR3 is CAWSPDRVQETQYF. CDR3 DNA sequence: TGTGCCTGGAGTCCGGACAGGGTCCAAGAGACCCAGTACTTC. Using reference TRBV30 and TRBJ2-5 for the parts outside the CDR3, the full variable domain is SQTIHQWPATLVQPVGSPLSLECTVEGTSNPNLYWYRQAAGRGLQLLFYSVGIGQISSEVPQNLSASRPQDRQFILSSKKLLLSDSGFYLCAWSPDRVQETQYFGPGTRLLVL.